This T cell receptor beta chain emerged from a study of blood T cell repertoires in COVID-19. Study processing details: Reference gene primers were amplified, and this amplification served to estimate nucleated cell counts. Assay used: immunoSEQ multiplex PCR; TCRdb lists only in-frame clones, some missing. That table gives V, J and clone size, and the DNA gave D and trimming. The sample holds 60,000 to 70,000 clones; 70% to 85% are singletons and the top ten take roughly 41%. The germline gives CDR1 MNHEY, CDR2 SVGAGI. The CDR3 has 14 amino acids. Trimming cost V 2 bases and J 5 bases, with 12 bases left between them.

This chain uses TRBV6-5 with TRBJ1-1, with D tentatively TRBD1 (5 bases). This TCR came from a human donor in a cohort sampled during active COVID-19. Material: peripheral blood. The CDR3 spells CASSYQGRYTEAFF. For the CDR3, the DNA is TGTGCCAGCAGTTACCAGGGTCGGTATACTGAAGCTTTCTTT.